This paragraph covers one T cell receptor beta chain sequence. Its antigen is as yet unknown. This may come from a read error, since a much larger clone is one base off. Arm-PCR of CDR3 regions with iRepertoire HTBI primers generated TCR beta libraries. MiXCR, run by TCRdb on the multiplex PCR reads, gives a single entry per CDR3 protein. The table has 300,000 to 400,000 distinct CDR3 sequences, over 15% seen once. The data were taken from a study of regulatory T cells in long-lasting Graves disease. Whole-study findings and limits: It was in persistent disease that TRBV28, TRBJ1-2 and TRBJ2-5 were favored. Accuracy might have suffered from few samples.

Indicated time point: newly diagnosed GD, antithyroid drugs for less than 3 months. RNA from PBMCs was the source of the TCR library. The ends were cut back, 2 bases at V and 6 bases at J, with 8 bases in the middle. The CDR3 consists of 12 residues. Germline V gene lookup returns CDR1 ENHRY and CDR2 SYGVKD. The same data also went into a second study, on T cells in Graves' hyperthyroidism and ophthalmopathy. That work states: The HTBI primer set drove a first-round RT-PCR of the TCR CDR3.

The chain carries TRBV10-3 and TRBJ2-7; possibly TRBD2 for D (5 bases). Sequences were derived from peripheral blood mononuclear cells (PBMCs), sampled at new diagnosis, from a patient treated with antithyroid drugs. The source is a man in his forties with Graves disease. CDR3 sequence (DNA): TGTGCCATCAGTGAGGCGGGTGCCGAGCAGTACTTC. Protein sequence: CAISEAGAEQYF.